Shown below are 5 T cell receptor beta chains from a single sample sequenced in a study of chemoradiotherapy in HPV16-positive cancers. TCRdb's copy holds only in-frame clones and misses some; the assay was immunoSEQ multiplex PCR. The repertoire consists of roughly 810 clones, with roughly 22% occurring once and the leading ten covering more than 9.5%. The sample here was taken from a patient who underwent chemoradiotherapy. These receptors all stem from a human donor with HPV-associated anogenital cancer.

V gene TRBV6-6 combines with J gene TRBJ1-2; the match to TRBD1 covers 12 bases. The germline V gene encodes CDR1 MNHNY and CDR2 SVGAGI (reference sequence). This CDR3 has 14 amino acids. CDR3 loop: CASGSGQGAGGYTF. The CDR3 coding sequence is TGTGCTAGCGGGTCGGGACAGGGGGCAGGTGGCTACACCTTC.

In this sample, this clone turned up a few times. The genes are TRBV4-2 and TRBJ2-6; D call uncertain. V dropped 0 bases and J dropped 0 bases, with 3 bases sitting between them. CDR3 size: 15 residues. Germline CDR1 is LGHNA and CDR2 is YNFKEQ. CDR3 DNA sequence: TGTGCCAGCAGCCAAGATAACTCTGGGGCCAACGTCCTGACTTTC. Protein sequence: CASSQDNSGANVLTF.

CDR3: CSVTVTGQGDNEQFF. The CDR3 bases are TGCAGCGTAACTGTAACGGGACAGGGAGACAATGAGCAGTTCTTC. The gene calls are TRBV29-1 and TRBJ2-1; the match to TRBD1 covers 9 bases. V trimming: 6 bases; J trimming: 5 bases; junction bases outside the gene matches: 11. The CDR3 totals 15 residues. The germline gives CDR1 SQVTM, CDR2 ANQGSEA.

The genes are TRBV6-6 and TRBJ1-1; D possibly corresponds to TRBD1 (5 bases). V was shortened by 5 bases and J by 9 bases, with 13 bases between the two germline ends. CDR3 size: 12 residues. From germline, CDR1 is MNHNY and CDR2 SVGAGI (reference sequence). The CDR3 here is CASSLPTDQAFF. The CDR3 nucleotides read TGTGCCAGCAGTCTCCCGACAGACCAAGCTTTCTTT.

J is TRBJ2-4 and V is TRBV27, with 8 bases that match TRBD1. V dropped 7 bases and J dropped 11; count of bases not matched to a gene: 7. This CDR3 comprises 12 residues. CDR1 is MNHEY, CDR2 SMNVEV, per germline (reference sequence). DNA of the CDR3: TGTGCCAGCACCTCTGACAGGGGAGTTCAGTACTTC. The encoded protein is CASTSDRGVQYF.